This entry concerns a single TCR beta chain. Its antigen is still unknown. Vbeta (60) and Jbeta (13) primers were used in the PCR. Some clones are missing from TCRdb's copy, which holds only in-frame ones; the method was immunoSEQ multiplex PCR. The repertoire has roughly 120,000 clones, 63% of them found once; the top ten carry 10%. The data belong to a study of cytomegalovirus exposure and HLA in healthy donors. Study results and limitations: In vitro data verified a few CMV-associated chains as specific for CMV antigens. Some public TCRs appeared in many individuals, while most sequences were rare.

The sequenced material came from PBMCs. This TCR derives from a man aged 35 to 55 in good health and CMV-seropositive.

CDR3 sequence (DNA): TGCGCCAGCAGACCCGGCTCAGAAGGGGACAGGCCCTACGAGCAGTACTTC. Its protein is CASRPGSEGDRPYEQYF. This rearrangement joins TRBV10-1 to TRBJ2-7; 8 bases agree with TRBD1. In germline, CDR1 is WNHNN, CDR2 SYGVQD (reference sequence). Trimming took 6 bases from V and 2 from J; bases not matched to a gene: 15. The CDR3 covers 17 residues.